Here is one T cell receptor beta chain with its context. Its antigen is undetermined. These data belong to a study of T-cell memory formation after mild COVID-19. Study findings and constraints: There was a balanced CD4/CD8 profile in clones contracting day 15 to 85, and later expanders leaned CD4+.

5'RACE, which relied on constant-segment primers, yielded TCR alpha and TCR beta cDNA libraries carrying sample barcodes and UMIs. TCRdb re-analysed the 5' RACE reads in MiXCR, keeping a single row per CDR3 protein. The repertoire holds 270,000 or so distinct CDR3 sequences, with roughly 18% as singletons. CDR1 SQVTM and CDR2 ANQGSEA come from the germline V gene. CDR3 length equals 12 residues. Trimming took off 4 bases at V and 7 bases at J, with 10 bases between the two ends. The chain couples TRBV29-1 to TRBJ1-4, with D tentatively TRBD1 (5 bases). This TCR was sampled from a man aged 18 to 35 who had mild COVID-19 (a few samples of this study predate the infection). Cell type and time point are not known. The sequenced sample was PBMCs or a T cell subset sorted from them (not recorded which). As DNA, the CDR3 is TGCAGCGTTGCAGGGTTCGGTGAAAAACTGTTTTTT. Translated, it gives CSVAGFGEKLFF.